This note documents a single T cell receptor (beta chain) sequence. As yet, its antigen is unknown. This sample is drawn from a study of shared clonotypes between healthy human individuals. General observations from the study: On the whole, naive subsets had larger estimated richness than memory subsets had. It was the non-shared clonotypes that had lower generation probabilities than clonotypes shared by all four donors.

The assay was immunoSEQ multiplex PCR, and TCRdb's table has in-frame clones only and misses some. The table includes over a million clones, approximately 98.5% detected once. V gave up 3 bases and J gave up 2 bases, with 17 bases separating them. CDR1 is SGHRS, CDR2 YFSETQ, per germline. This CDR3 region has 16 residues. Negatively enriched CD4+ T cells were divided by CD45RA into naive and memory. This chain uses TRBV5-1 with TRBJ2-5; D is perhaps TRBD1 or TRBD2 (6 bases each). This TCR came from a man aged 25 to 45 in good health. The sample taken for sequencing was naive CD4+ T cells sorted from blood. Stated subset: CD45RA+ positively selected. CDR3 sequence reads: CASSSAAGHLQETQYF. Written as DNA, the CDR3 is TGCGCCAGCAGCTCCGCGGCGGGACATCTACAAGAGACCCAGTACTTC. Using reference TRBV5-1 and TRBJ2-5 for the parts outside the CDR3, the full variable domain is KAGVTQTPRYLIKTRGQQVTLSCSPISGHRSVSWYQQTPGQGLQFLFEYFSETQRNKGNFPGRFSGRQFSNSRSEMNVSTLELGDSALYLCASSSAAGHLQETQYFGPGTRLLVL.